The 23 T cell receptor beta chains below were found in one sample sequenced in a study of CD8 T cells in ankylosing spondylitis. Their recognized antigens are unknown. TCRdb re-analysed the 5' RACE reads in MiXCR, keeping a single row per CDR3 protein. The sample records about 800,000 distinct CDR3 sequences, about 12% being singletons. Study-wide results and caveats: Blood of patients with ankylosing spondylitis appeared to be characterized by a TCR beta motif of several highly homologous variants.

Input material: blood, either unsorted or a sorted T cell fraction (not recorded which). The receptors originated from a male donor with ankylosing spondylitis.

This clonotype has just a few counts. The gene calls are TRBV18 and TRBJ2-1, with D hard to call. This CDR3 has 12 residues. Germline V gene data show CDR1 as KGHSH and CDR2 as LQKENI. Trimming shortened V by 2 bases and J by 8 bases, and 7 bases separated the two germline ends. The CDR3 region is CASSPWSDEQFF. The CDR3, as DNA: TGTGCCAGCTCACCATGGTCGGATGAGCAGTTCTTC.

Worth noting for this clonotype: A much larger clone lies a single base off, so this may be a read error. This chain connects TRBV11-3 to TRBJ2-1; no reliable D call. V lost 1 base to trimming and J lost 6 bases, with 7 bases between them. Germline V lookup: CDR1 SGHNT, CDR2 YENEEA. This CDR3 contains 13 residues. In nucleotides, the CDR3 is TGTGCCAGCAGCTTAGGGGCGAGCAATGAGCAGTTCTTC. Protein product: CASSLGASNEQFF.

The V gene is TRBV10-3, the J gene TRBJ1-2; D remains ambiguous. Deletions cut 7 bases from V and 2 bases from J, with 8 bases between. The CDR3 contains 12 residues. From germline, CDR1 is ENHRY and CDR2 SYGVKD. Here the CDR3 reads CAITGLNYGYTF. The CDR3 DNA is TGTGCCATCACCGGGCTCAACTATGGCTACACCTTC.

This clonotype has a count of ten or more. This CDR3 reads CSAKDRNYNSPLHF. CDR3 sequence (DNA): TGCAGTGCAAAGGACAGGAACTATAATTCACCCCTCCACTTT. The chain recombines TRBV20-1 with TRBJ1-6; 7 bases are a match to TRBD1. Germline V gene lookup returns CDR1 DFQATT and CDR2 SNEGSKA (reference sequence). This CDR3 is built from 14 residues. The J segment lost 3 bases and the V segment lost 6 bases, leaving 5 bases of the junction unmatched.

The rearrangement links TRBV28 to TRBJ2-3; no reliable D call. The length of the CDR3 is 14 residues. V lost 6 bases and J lost 1, with 11 bases in between. CDR1 is MDHEN, CDR2 SYDVKM, per germline. The CDR3, as DNA: TGTGCCAGCAGGGACGCGTGGGGCACAGATACGCAGTATTTT. This sequence encodes CASRDAWGTDTQYF.

This clonotype came up a few times. The chain joins TRBV28 to TRBJ2-7, with no clear D. Germline assignment: CDR1 MDHEN and CDR2 SYDVKM. V gave up 5 bases and J gave up 6 bases, with 20 bases separating them. CDR3 length: 15 residues. CDR3 nucleotides: TGTGCCAGCAGTCCCATCCCTCAAGCTGCGACCGAGCAGTACTTC. Translation gives CASSPIPQAATEQYF.

This clonotype has a handful of counts. The J gene is TRBJ1-1, the V gene TRBV11-2; unclear D gene. Germline CDR1 reads SGHAT; CDR2 reads FQNNGV. CDR3 length: 13 residues. The V end was cut by 4 bases, the J end by 10 bases, with 16 bases between. CDR3 sequence (DNA): TGTGCCAGCAGCTCCCTGGTGCGTCGGGCAGCTTTCTTT. Protein: CASSSLVRRAAFF.

This clonotype was detected only a few times. J is TRBJ2-7 and V is TRBV6-2 or TRBV6-3, with 8 bases identical to TRBD1. The junction had 5 bases not matched to a gene; V was cut back by 1 base and J by 6 bases. The CDR3 extends over 14 amino acids. Germline CDR1 reads MNHEY; CDR2 reads SVGEGT. CDR3 protein: CASSYYRTGSEQYF. The CDR3 nucleotides are TGTGCCAGCAGTTACTATCGGACAGGGAGCGAGCAGTACTTC.

This clonotype was detected only a few times. The chain carries TRBV15 and TRBJ1-5; 7 positions match TRBD1. This CDR3 has 15 residues. The V gene's germline CDR1 is LNHNV and CDR2 YYDKDF (reference sequence). Trimming removed 2 bases from V and 4 bases from J; junction bases left unmatched: 5. DNA of the CDR3: TGTGCCACCAGCAGATCCCGACAGGGAAATCAGCCCCAGCATTTT. This sequence encodes CATSRSRQGNQPQHF.

The rearrangement joins TRBV10-3 to TRBJ2-2; 7 nucleotides align to TRBD1. The germline CDR1 and CDR2 sequences are ENHRY and SYGVKD. The ends lost 5 bases at V and 7 bases at J; junction bases unmatched: 4. This CDR3 has 13 amino acids. CDR3 in amino acids: CAISNRGSGELFF. As DNA, the CDR3 is TGTGCCATCAGTAACAGGGGTAGCGGGGAGCTGTTTTTT.

Comments on this clonotype: The junction does not match germline at one end; this may be a read error. The chain combines TRBV20-1 with TRBJ1-1; a weak D match, TRBD1 (6 bases). Germline V gene sequence: CDR1 DFQATT, CDR2 SNEGSKA (reference sequence). The CDR3 contains 14 residues. The CDR3 DNA follows: TGCAGTGCCGGAACAGGGTCAAAGAACGCTGAAGCTTTCTTT. Translation gives CSAGTGSKNAEAFF.

J is TRBJ2-1 and V is TRBV5-4; D perhaps matches TRBD2 (7 bases). V lost 1 base, J lost 4 bases, and 15 bases lay in between. Germline V lookup: CDR1 SGHNT, CDR2 YYREEE (reference sequence). The CDR3 totals 16 residues. CDR3 protein: CASSLRSRGPYNEQFF. The CDR3 DNA reads TGTGCCAGCAGCTTGAGGTCGCGGGGGCCATACAATGAGCAGTTCTTC.

This clonotype was seen a handful of times. CDR3 nucleotide sequence: TGTGCCAGTAGTCCCGGGCGGGCGTTGGGCACTGAAGCTTTCTTT. Protein sequence: CASSPGRALGTEAFF. The chain recombines TRBV19 with TRBJ1-1; D is undetermined. This CDR3 contains 15 residues. Trimming took 5 bases from V and 4 from J, leaving 17 bases between them. Germline CDR1 is LNHDA and CDR2 is SQIVND (reference sequence).

This clonotype was seen at least ten times. This chain joins TRBV5-1 and TRBJ1-2; D is ambiguous. Trimming left V 0 bases short and J 2 bases short, with 8 bases between. The CDR3 has 14 amino acids. Germline assignment: CDR1 SGHRS and CDR2 YFSETQ. The DNA for the CDR3 is TGCGCCAGCAGCTTGGCCACAGTCAACTATGGCTACACCTTC. Its translation is CASSLATVNYGYTF.

This clonotype was counted only a few times. The chain couples TRBV3-1 to TRBJ1-5; D call uncertain. The V end was cut by 4 bases, the J end by 6 bases, with 13 bases between. The germline CDR1 and CDR2 sequences are LGHDT and YNNKEL (reference sequence). CDR3 size: 14 residues. In DNA, the CDR3 is TGTGCCAGCAGCCTCACTGGCAGTAGTCAGCCCCAGCATTTT. Protein product: CASSLTGSSQPQHF.

The rearrangement joins TRBV6-1 to TRBJ2-5; maybe TRBD1 (5 bases). V shed 6 bases and J shed 5 bases, with 16 bases lying between them. CDR1 is MNHNS and CDR2 is SASEGT in the germline V gene. The CDR3 loop spans 14 amino acids. The CDR3 DNA sequence: TGTGCCAGCAGCCCTCCTGGCAGGGCGGAGACCCAGTACTTC. As protein: CASSPPGRAETQYF.

This clonotype came up a few times. This rearrangement joins TRBV12-3 or TRBV12-4 to TRBJ2-1; D gene ambiguous. This CDR3 comprises 14 residues. The V end was cut by 5 bases, the J end by 5 bases, with 13 bases between. The CDR3 DNA is TGTGCCAGCAGTCGGGTAGCCTTGAACAATGAGCAGTTCTTC. Translated: CASSRVALNNEQFF.

J is TRBJ1-1 and V is TRBV20-1; 8 bases align to TRBD1. CDR1 and CDR2 (germline): DFQATT, SNEGSKA (reference sequence). This CDR3 comprises 12 residues. The J segment lost 2 bases and the V segment lost 8 bases, leaving 4 bases of the junction unmatched. The CDR3, as DNA: TGCAGTCCTGACAGGGGCAACACTGAAGCTTTCTTT. This encodes CSPDRGNTEAFF.

This clonotype has only a few counts. The chain carries TRBV5-5 and TRBJ2-7; D is uncertain. The germline CDR1 and CDR2 sequences are SGHKS and YYEKEE (reference sequence). The V end lost 0 bases, the J end lost 6 bases, and 10 bases lay between the germline ends. This CDR3 region has 13 residues. CDR3 DNA sequence: TGTGCCAGCAGCTTGGTCCAGGCCGTCGAGCAGTACTTC. Translating gives CASSLVQAVEQYF.

This clonotype was counted many times. The J gene is TRBJ2-3, the V gene TRBV24-1, with a tentative D call TRBD2 (6 bases). Trimming removed 3 bases at V and 8 bases at J, with 17 bases between. Germline V gives CDR1 KGHDR, CDR2 SFDVKD. This CDR3 contains 15 residues. This chain's CDR3 is CATSDRLGRWSTQYF. The DNA for the CDR3 is TGTGCCACCAGTGATCGACTAGGCCGTTGGAGTACGCAGTATTTT.

This clonotype was seen repeatedly, ten times or more. This sequence joins TRBV7-9 and TRBJ1-5, with D unclear. V was shortened by 2 bases and J by 5 bases, with 7 bases between the two germline ends. Germline loops: CDR1 SEHNR, CDR2 FQNEAQ (reference sequence). The CDR3 has 13 amino acids. The CDR3 DNA reads TGTGCCAGCAGCTTAAATGGGTATCAGCCCCAGCATTTT. Encoded protein: CASSLNGYQPQHF.

The chain carries TRBV12-3 or TRBV12-4 and TRBJ2-4; D gene unclear. CDR3 size: 16 residues. Trimming left V 3 bases short and J 2 bases short, with 14 bases between. DNA of the CDR3: TGTGCCAGCAGTTTTGTTCCTGAAAACCCCAAAAACATTCAGTACTTC. Translated, it gives CASSFVPENPKNIQYF.

This clonotype was detected only a few times. V is TRBV12-3 or TRBV12-4 and J is TRBJ1-6, with D unclear. Trimming took off 3 bases at V and 7 bases at J, with 13 bases between the two ends. This CDR3 is built from 15 residues. CDR3 in amino acids: CASSFYGDRNSPLHF. The CDR3 nucleotides are TGTGCCAGCAGTTTCTATGGTGATCGGAATTCACCCCTCCACTTT.